The present TCR beta chain was sequenced within a study of T cell changes during pregnancy in multiple sclerosis. V gave up 1 base and J gave up 7 bases, with 8 bases separating them. The CDR3 consists of 12 residues. Germline-derived CDR1 and CDR2 are SGHVS and FNYEAQ. The table came from immunoSEQ multiplex PCR; TCRdb's copy has only in-frame clones and leaves some out. The profile shows about 59,000 clones, around 94% of them singletons. The clonotype originates from a female donor with multiple sclerosis, enrolled in a pregnancy study. The V call is TRBV7-6, the J call TRBJ2-7; D gene unclear. This sample comprised CD8+ T cells from peripheral blood mononuclear cells, obtained after pregnancy. Written as DNA, the CDR3 is TGTGCCAGCAGCTTAGTTCCGGGTGAGCAGTACTTC. Residues: CASSLVPGEQYF.